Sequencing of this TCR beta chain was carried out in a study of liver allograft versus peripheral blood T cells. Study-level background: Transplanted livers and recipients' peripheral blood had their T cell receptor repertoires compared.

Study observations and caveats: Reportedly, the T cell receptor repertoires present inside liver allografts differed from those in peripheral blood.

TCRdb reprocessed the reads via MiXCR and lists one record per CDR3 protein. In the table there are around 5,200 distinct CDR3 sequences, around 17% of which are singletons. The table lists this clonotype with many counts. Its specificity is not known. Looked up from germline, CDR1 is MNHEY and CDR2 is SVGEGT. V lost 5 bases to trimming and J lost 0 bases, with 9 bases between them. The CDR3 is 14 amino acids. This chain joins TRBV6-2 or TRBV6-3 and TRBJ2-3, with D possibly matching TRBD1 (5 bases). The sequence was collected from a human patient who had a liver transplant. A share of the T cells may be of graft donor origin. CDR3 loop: CASSTTVSTDTQYF. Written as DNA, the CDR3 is TGTGCCAGCAGTACGACAGTTAGCACAGATACGCAGTATTTT.